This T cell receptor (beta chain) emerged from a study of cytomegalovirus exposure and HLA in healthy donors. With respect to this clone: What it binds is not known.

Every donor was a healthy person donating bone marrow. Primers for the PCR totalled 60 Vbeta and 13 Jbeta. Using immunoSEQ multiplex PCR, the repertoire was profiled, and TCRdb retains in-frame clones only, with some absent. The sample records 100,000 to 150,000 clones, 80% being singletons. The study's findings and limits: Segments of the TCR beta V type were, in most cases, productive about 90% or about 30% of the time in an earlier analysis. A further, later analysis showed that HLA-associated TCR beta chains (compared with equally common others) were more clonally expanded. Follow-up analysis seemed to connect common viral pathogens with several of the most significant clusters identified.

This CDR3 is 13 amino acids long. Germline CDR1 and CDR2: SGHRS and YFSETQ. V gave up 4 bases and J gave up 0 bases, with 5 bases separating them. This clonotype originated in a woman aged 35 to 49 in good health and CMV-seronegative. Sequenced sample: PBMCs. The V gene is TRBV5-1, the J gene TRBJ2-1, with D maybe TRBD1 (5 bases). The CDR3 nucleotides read TGCGCCAGCAGCCAGGGCTCCTACAATGAGCAGTTCTTC. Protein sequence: CASSQGSYNEQFF.